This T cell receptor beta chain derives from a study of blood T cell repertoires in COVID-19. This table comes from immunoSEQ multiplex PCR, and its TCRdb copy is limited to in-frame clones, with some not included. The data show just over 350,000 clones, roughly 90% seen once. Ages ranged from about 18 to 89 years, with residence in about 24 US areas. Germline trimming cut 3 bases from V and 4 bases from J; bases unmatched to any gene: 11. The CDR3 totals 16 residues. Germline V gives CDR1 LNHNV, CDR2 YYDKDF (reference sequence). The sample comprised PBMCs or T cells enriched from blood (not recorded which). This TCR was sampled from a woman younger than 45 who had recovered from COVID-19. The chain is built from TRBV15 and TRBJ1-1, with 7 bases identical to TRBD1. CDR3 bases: TGTGCCACCAGCAGGGACTATAGGGGGCAGGGCACTGAAGCTTTCTTT. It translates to CATSRDYRGQGTEAFF.